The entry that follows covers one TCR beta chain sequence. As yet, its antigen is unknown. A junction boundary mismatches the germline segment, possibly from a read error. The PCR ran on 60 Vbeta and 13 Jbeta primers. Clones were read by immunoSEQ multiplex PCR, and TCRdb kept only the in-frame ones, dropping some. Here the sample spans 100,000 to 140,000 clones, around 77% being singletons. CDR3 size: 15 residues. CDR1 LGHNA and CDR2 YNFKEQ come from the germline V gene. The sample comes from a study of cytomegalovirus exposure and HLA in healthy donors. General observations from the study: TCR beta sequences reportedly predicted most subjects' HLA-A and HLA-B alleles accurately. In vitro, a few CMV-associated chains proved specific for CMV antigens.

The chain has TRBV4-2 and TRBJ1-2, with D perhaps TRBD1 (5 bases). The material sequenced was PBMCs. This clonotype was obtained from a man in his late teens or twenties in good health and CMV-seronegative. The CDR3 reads CASSQEDIANYGYPF. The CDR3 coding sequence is TGTGCCAGCAGCCAAGAGGACATAGCTAACTATGGCTACCCCTTC.